A selection of T cell receptor beta chains follows, all from one sample in a study of shared clonotypes between healthy human individuals. The assay was immunoSEQ multiplex PCR, and TCRdb's table has in-frame clones only and misses some. The data contain about 2 million clones, 85% to 95% of them singletons. Sequenced sample: naive CD4+ T cells sorted from blood. These receptors all come from a man between 18 and 29 years old in good health. CDR3s include the opening cysteine and the closing phenylalanine or tryptophan. D genes are given only for firm matches. Not every row has a clone size; where given, it reads once, few, many or a size class.

v_call	clone_size	d_call	j_call	cdr3_aa	cdr3_nt
TRBV5-1	.	.	TRBJ2-7	CASSSGPSPRVDEQYF	TGCGCCAGCAGCTCTGGCCCTTCTCCCAGGGTCGACGAGCAGTACTTC
TRBV5-4	.	.	TRBJ2-7	CASSLQLNPYEQYF	TGTGCCAGCAGCTTGCAGCTCAATCCCTACGAGCAGTACTTC
TRBV9	.	TRBD2	TRBJ2-1	CASSVGGLAGVSEQFF	TGTGCCAGCAGCGTAGGGGGACTAGCGGGAGTAAGTGAGCAGTTCTTC
TRBV25-1	.	TRBD1	TRBJ1-3	CASSETGGRNTIYF	TGTGCCAGCAGTGAAACAGGGGGGAGAAACACCATATATTTT
TRBV13	.	.	TRBJ1-5	CASSYRGFNQPQHF	TGTGCCAGCAGCTACCGGGGCTTCAATCAGCCCCAGCATTTT
TRBV6-5	.	.	TRBJ1-5	CASSQGTGLNQPQHF	TGTGCCAGCAGTCAGGGAACAGGGCTCAATCAGCCCCAGCATTTT
TRBV9	few	.	TRBJ1-4	CASSTGINEKLFF	TGTGCCAGCAGCACCGGCATTAATGAAAAACTGTTTTTT
TRBV2	.	TRBD1	TRBJ2-7	CASRKQVTGQSSYEQYF	TGTGCCAGCAGAAAACAGGTGACAGGGCAAAGCTCCTACGAGCAGTACTTC
TRBV6-5	.	.	TRBJ2-3	CASSYSSLGFPQYF	TGTGCCAGCAGTTATAGTTCCCTCGGGTTCCCGCAGTATTTT
TRBV11-2	.	.	TRBJ1-4	CASSSRTPLREKLFF	TGTGCCAGCAGCTCGAGGACGCCCCTGAGGGAAAAACTGTTTTTT
TRBV18	.	.	TRBJ1-4	CASSVQGATNEKLFF	TGTGCCAGCTCAGTCCAGGGTGCAACTAATGAAAAACTGTTTTTT
TRBV6-5	.	.	TRBJ2-5	CASSYGGLGETQYF	TGTGCCAGCAGTTACGGGGGGTTGGGAGAGACCCAGTACTTC
TRBV11-1	.	.	TRBJ2-7	CASSWSVSPSYEQYF	TGTGCCAGCAGCTGGTCGGTCAGCCCGTCCTACGAGCAGTACTTC
TRBV11-2	.	.	TRBJ1-1	CAIKDSPNTEAFF	TGTGCCATCAAGGACAGCCCGAACACTGAAGCTTTCTTT
TRBV6-5	.	.	TRBJ2-2	CASSYSRNTGELFF	TGTGCCAGCAGTTACTCGAGGAACACCGGGGAGCTGTTTTTT
TRBV5-1	.	.	TRBJ2-2	CASSDTKHATGELFF	TGCGCCAGCAGCGACACCAAACACGCCACCGGGGAGCTGTTTTTT
TRBV5-6	.	.	TRBJ1-6	CASSLYWSQNSPLHF	TGTGCCAGCAGCTTGTATTGGAGCCAAAATTCACCCCTCCACTTT
TRBV4-1	.	TRBD1	TRBJ2-1	CASSQFLRQGAYNEQFF	TGCGCCAGCAGCCAATTTTTGCGGCAGGGGGCATACAATGAGCAGTTCTTC
TRBV7-9	.	TRBD1	TRBJ1-4	CASSLSGTGVEKLFF	TGTGCCAGCAGCCTTTCCGGGACAGGGGTTGAAAAACTGTTTTTT
TRBV10-1	.	TRBD1	TRBJ2-2	CASSRQGVAELFF	TGCGCCAGCAGTAGGCAGGGGGTCGCGGAGCTGTTTTTT
TRBV11-2	.	.	TRBJ1-1	CASIPYGKMNTEAFF	TGTGCCAGCATCCCCTACGGGAAAATGAACACTGAAGCTTTCTTT
TRBV6-5	.	.	TRBJ1-5	CASRSEGTSNQPQHF	TGTGCCAGCAGATCAGAGGGAACTAGCAATCAGCCCCAGCATTTT
TRBV6-1	.	.	TRBJ1-4	CASTLNEKLFF	TGTGCCAGCACACTTAACGAAAAACTGTTTTTT
TRBV5-1	.	TRBD1	TRBJ2-5	CASSLRQGKKETQYF	TGCGCCAGCAGCTTGAGACAGGGGAAGAAAGAGACCCAGTACTTC
TRBV6-5	.	.	TRBJ1-2	CASGSVSYTF	TGTGCCAGCGGATCAGTAAGCTACACCTTC
TRBV30	.	.	TRBJ2-7	CAWSLPPYEQYF	TGTGCCTGGAGTCTACCCCCCTACGAGCAGTACTTC
TRBV6-1	.	TRBD1	TRBJ2-6	CASSGGQGAISGANVLTF	TGTGCCAGCAGTGGAGGGCAGGGGGCGATTTCTGGGGCCAACGTCCTGACTTTC
TRBV9	.	.	TRBJ2-3	CASSVDPRDTQYF	TGTGCCAGCAGCGTAGATCCCCGGGATACGCAGTATTTT
TRBV11-2	.	.	TRBJ2-7	CASSSAGTVSYEQYF	TGTGCCAGCAGCTCAGCAGGGACCGTTTCCTACGAGCAGTACTTC
TRBV7-2	.	.	TRBJ2-7	CASRPGAAYEQYF	TGTGCCAGCAGACCAGGGGCAGCCTACGAGCAGTACTTC
TRBV7-8	.	.	TRBJ1-5	CASSLALFSAGMNQPQHF	TGTGCCAGCAGCTTAGCCCTTTTCTCTGCAGGGATGAATCAGCCCCAGCATTTT
TRBV7-9	few	TRBD1	TRBJ1-2	CASSPGGQGYGYTF	TGTGCCAGCAGCCCTGGGGGACAGGGCTATGGCTACACCTTC
TRBV7-2	.	.	TRBJ1-1	CASSPSPGATEAFF	TGTGCCAGCAGCCCGAGTCCAGGGGCCACTGAAGCTTTCTTT
TRBV5-1	.	TRBD2	TRBJ2-3	CASSFSGGSTDTQYF	TGCGCCAGCAGCTTTAGCGGGGGGTCCACAGATACGCAGTATTTT
TRBV5-4	.	.	TRBJ2-7	CASSMGFRDEQYF	TGTGCCAGCAGCATGGGGTTTAGGGACGAGCAGTACTTC
TRBV6-6	once	TRBD1	TRBJ1-2	CASSYEGAGYTF	TGTGCCAGCAGTTACGAGGGGGCTGGCTACACCTTC
TRBV2	.	.	TRBJ1-2	CASSVQNYGYTF	TGTGCCAGCAGTGTTCAGAACTATGGCTACACCTTC
TRBV9	.	TRBD1	TRBJ1-4	CASSTGTASEKLFF	TGTGCCAGCAGCACCGGGACAGCCTCAGAAAAACTGTTTTTT
TRBV27	.	TRBD2	TRBJ2-2	CASSTAGANTGELFF	TGTGCCAGCAGTACAGCGGGAGCGAACACCGGGGAGCTGTTTTTT
TRBV28	.	.	TRBJ1-4	CASSLGTWNEKLFF	TGTGCCAGCAGCCTCGGGACATGGAATGAAAAACTGTTTTTT
TRBV6-5	.	.	TRBJ1-6	CASSTGTYNSPLHF	TGTGCCAGCAGCACCGGGACCTATAATTCACCCCTCCACTTT
TRBV4-2	once	.	TRBJ2-5	CASSQDLGATQYF	TGTGCCAGCAGCCAAGATCTTGGGGCGACCCAGTACTTC
TRBV6-1	.	TRBD2	TRBJ2-5	CASSPGTSKETQYF	TGTGCCAGCAGTCCCGGGACTAGCAAAGAGACCCAGTACTTC
TRBV19	.	.	TRBJ1-5	CASSSWGSGSTLLNQPQHF	TGTGCCAGTAGTAGTTGGGGCTCCGGGTCCACCCTCCTAAATCAGCCCCAGCATTTT
TRBV5-1	once	TRBD1	TRBJ1-2	CASSRGKGQVLGGYTF	TGCGCCAGCAGCCGGGGAAAGGGACAGGTTCTGGGTGGCTACACCTTC
TRBV6-5	once	TRBD2	TRBJ2-3	CASSSLGTSGFSAQYF	TGTGCCAGCAGTTCCCTCGGGACTAGCGGGTTCTCGGCGCAGTATTTT
TRBV6-1	.	TRBD1	TRBJ2-7	CASSVWGQGSSYEQYF	TGTGCCAGCAGTGTCTGGGGACAGGGTAGCTCCTACGAGCAGTACTTC
TRBV2	.	.	TRBJ2-7	CASSGPLYGLNEQYF	TGTGCCAGCAGTGGGCCGCTTTATGGGCTTAACGAGCAGTACTTC
TRBV18	.	.	TRBJ2-5	CASSASLVELETQYF	TGTGCCAGCTCAGCCTCCCTAGTGGAGCTAGAGACCCAGTACTTC
TRBV5-4	.	.	TRBJ2-4	CASSPDGRSKNIQYF	TGTGCCAGCAGCCCGGACGGCCGATCCAAAAACATTCAGTACTTC
TRBV13	.	.	TRBJ1-1	CASSQWDGNTEAFF	TGTGCCAGCAGCCAATGGGACGGGAACACTGAAGCTTTCTTT
TRBV5-4	.	.	TRBJ2-3	CASSPQAAVTDTQYF	TGTGCCAGCAGCCCACAGGCCGCCGTGACAGATACGCAGTATTTT
TRBV11-2	.	.	TRBJ2-2	CASRGPNTGELFF	TGTGCCAGCAGGGGGCCGAACACCGGGGAGCTGTTTTTT
TRBV5-4	.	TRBD1	TRBJ2-5	CASSWGQTQETQYF	TGTGCCAGCAGCTGGGGACAGACCCAAGAGACCCAGTACTTC
TRBV27	.	TRBD1	TRBJ1-2	CASSLSMAGTGGFGYTF	TGTGCCAGCAGTTTATCAATGGCGGGGACAGGGGGCTTTGGCTACACCTTC